This TCR beta chain was observed in a study of T cells after posttransplantation cyclophosphamide. Study-level findings and limits: Donor CD8+ memory clones often dominated recipient blood repertoires at later times. TRB overlap between skin or GI tissue T cells and blood was limited. After PTCy, TRB diversity resembled that of CNI/methotrexate controls.

Germline values: CDR1 SGHTA, CDR2 FQGTGA. Trimming pared 3 bases from V and 4 bases from J, leaving 14 bases between. The CDR3 has 15 amino acids. Treatment was busulfan-fludarabine conditioning, a marrow graft, and cyclophosphamide on days +3 and +4. Here immunoSEQ multiplex PCR was the method, and the copy in TCRdb shows in-frame clones only, minus some. The sample has under 25,000 clones, none seen only once. This clone was found many times. Antigen: not known. The rearrangement uses TRBV7-3 and TRBJ2-3; the D gene is possibly TRBD1 (5 bases). The sequence was obtained from a male patient in his late teens or twenties who received an allogeneic stem cell transplant from a related donor, was CMV-positive, and had no GVHD. Some T cells may be graft donor cells. The sample here was PBMCs, taken after allogeneic stem cell transplant with posttransplant cyclophosphamide. CDR3 residues: CASSLVGALPDTQYF. CDR3 in DNA: TGTGCCAGCAGCTTGGTAGGGGCTTTGCCAGATACGCAGTATTTT.